A selection of T cell receptor beta chains follows, all from one sample in a study of immune evolution from preneoplasia to lung adenocarcinoma. Data came from immunoSEQ multiplex PCR; TCRdb stores just in-frame clones and leaves some out. The table includes more than 4,500 clones, roughly 85% detected once. Specimen: FFPE atypical adenomatous hyperplasia tissue from the lung. The receptor source for this set is a person aged 65 to 85 with lung adenocarcinoma. CDR3s include the opening cysteine and the closing phenylalanine or tryptophan. The D gene is left open where the match is weak.

len,d_gene,v_gene,j_gene,CDR3nt,CDR3aa
16,-,TRBV11-3,TRBJ2-2,TGTGCCAGCAGCCCGGCACTCGGGGCGAACACCGGGGAGCTGTTTTTT,CASSPALGANTGELFF
18,-,TRBV6-1,TRBJ2-6,TGTGCCAGCAGTGAAGCCGGGTGGGGAGACACTGGGGCCAACGTCCTGACTTTC,CASSEAGWGDTGANVLTF
17,TRBD2,TRBV5-4,TRBJ2-2,TGTGCCAGCAGCTTGGTGGGACTAGCCGTGAACACCGGGGAGCTGTTTTTT,CASSLVGLAVNTGELFF
16,-,TRBV2,TRBJ2-2,TGTGCCAGCAGGGAAACTAGTTATCGGTCGGGCGGGGAGCTGTTTTTT,CASRETSYRSGGELFF
14,-,TRBV21-1,TRBJ1-1,TGTGCCAGCAGCCACCATGGACGGGCCGTAGGAGCTTTCTTT,CASSHHGRAVGAFF
15,-,TRBV9,TRBJ2-3,TGTGCCAGCAGCGTAGTCGACTACCGGGGGGATACGCAGTATTTT,CASSVVDYRGDTQYF
14,TRBD1,TRBV11-3,TRBJ1-1,TGTGCCAGCAGCTTTGCAGGGGGCCAGACTGAAGCTTTCTTT,CASSFAGGQTEAFF
15,-,TRBV19,TRBJ1-1,TGTGCCAGTAGTATGGCGTTGGGCAGATACACTGAAGCTTTCTTT,CASSMALGRYTEAFF
13,-,TRBV5-1,TRBJ2-7,TGCGCCAGCAGCTTGGACGGGGGCTACGAGCAGTACTTC,CASSLDGGYEQYF
14,TRBD2,TRBV30,TRBJ2-7,TGTGCCTGGAGAGCTAGCGGGATGTTCTACGAGCAGTACTTC,CAWRASGMFYEQYF
16,TRBD1,TRBV5-6,TRBJ2-2,TGTGCCAGCAGCTTGCCGAGGACAGGGGGCACCGGGGAGCTGTTTTTT,CASSLPRTGGTGELFF
15,-,TRBV7-3,TRBJ2-6,TGTGCCAGCAGCCGTGGAGCGGCTGGGGCCAACGTCCTGACTTTC,CASSRGAAGANVLTF
15,-,TRBV6-1,TRBJ2-3,TGTGCCTCAAGGTGGGGCGGTACTAGCACAGATACGCAGTATTTT,CASRWGGTSTDTQYF
16,-,TRBV11-2,TRBJ2-1,TGTGCCAGCAGGCATCCCGGGGGCAGTGTACACAATGAGCAGTTCTTC,CASRHPGGSVHNEQFF
14,-,TRBV2,TRBJ1-2,TGTGCCAGCAAGAGTCGACCGGTTAACTATGGCTACACCTTC,CASKSRPVNYGYTF